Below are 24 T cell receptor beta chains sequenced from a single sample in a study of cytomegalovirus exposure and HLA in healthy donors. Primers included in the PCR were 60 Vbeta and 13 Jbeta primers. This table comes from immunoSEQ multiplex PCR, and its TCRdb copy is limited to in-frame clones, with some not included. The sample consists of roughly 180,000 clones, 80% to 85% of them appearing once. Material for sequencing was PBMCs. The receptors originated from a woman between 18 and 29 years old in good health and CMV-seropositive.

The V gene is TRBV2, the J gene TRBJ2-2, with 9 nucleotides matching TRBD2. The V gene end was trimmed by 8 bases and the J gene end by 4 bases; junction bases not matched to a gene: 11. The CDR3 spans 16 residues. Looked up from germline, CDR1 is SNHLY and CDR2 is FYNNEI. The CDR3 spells CASAVSGGRSTGELFF. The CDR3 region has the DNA TGTGCCAGCGCGGTGAGCGGGGGGCGTAGCACCGGGGAGCTGTTTTTT.

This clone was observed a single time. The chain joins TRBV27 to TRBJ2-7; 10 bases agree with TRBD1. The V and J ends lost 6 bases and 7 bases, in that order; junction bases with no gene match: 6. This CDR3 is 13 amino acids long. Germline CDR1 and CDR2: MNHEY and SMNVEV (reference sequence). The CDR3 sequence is CASRGGTGVEQYF. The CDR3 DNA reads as TGTGCCAGCAGGGGGGGGACAGGGGTTGAGCAGTACTTC.

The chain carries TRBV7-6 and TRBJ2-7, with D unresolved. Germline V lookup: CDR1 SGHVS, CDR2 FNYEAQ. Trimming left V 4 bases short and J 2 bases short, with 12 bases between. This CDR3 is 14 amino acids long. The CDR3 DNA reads TGTGCCAGCAGCTCCCGACACAGTCCCTACGAGCAGTACTTC. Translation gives CASSSRHSPYEQYF.

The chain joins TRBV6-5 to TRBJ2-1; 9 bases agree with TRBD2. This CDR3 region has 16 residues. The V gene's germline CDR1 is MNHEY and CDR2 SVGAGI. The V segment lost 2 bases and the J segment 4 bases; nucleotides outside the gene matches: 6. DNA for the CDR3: TGTGCCAGCAGTTACACAGCGGGGGGCGTATACAATGAGCAGTTCTTC. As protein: CASSYTAGGVYNEQFF.

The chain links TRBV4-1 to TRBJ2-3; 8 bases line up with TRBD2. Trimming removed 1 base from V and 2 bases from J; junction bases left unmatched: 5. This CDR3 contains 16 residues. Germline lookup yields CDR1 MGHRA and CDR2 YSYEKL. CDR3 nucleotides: TGCGCCAGCAGCCAAGTTGTAGCGGGGCCCACAGATACGCAGTATTTT. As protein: CASSQVVAGPTDTQYF.

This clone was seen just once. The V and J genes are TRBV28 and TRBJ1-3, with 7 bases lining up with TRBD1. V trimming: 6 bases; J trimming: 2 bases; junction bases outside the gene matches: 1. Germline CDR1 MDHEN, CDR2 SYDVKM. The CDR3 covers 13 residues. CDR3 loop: CASSGTAGNTIYF. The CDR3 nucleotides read TGTGCCAGCAGCGGGACAGCTGGAAACACCATATATTTT.

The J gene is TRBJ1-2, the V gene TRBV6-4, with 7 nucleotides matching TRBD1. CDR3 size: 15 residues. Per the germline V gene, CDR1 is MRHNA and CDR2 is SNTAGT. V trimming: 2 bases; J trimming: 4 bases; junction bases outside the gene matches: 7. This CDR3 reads CASSDNGQASYGYTF. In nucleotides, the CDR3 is TGTGCCAGCAGTGACAATGGACAGGCATCCTATGGCTACACCTTC.

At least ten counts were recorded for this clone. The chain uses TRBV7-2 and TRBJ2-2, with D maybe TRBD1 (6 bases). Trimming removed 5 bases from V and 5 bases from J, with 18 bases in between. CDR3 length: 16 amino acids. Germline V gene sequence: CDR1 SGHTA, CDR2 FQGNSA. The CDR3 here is CASSKRQEWVTGELFF. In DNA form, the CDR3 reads TGTGCCAGCAGCAAACGACAGGAGTGGGTTACCGGGGAGCTGTTTTTT.

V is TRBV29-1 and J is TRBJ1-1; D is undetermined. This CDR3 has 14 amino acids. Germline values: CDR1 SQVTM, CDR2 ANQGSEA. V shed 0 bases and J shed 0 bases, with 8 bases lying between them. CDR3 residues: CSVEDSTMNTEAFF. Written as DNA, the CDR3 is TGCAGCGTTGAAGACTCGACAATGAACACTGAAGCTTTCTTT.

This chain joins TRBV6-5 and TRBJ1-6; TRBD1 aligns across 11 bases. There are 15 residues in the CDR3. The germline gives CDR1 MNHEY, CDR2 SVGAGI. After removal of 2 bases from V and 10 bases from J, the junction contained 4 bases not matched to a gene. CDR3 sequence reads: CASSYLGTGGSPLHF. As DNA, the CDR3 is TGTGCCAGCAGTTACCTTGGGACAGGGGGATCACCCCTCCACTTT.

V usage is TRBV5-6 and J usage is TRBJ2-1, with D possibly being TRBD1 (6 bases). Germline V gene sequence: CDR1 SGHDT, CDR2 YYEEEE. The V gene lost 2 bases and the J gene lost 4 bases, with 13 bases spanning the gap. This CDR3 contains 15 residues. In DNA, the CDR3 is TGTGCCAGCAGCTTTCTCGACCAGGGGTACAATGAGCAGTTCTTC. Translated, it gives CASSFLDQGYNEQFF.

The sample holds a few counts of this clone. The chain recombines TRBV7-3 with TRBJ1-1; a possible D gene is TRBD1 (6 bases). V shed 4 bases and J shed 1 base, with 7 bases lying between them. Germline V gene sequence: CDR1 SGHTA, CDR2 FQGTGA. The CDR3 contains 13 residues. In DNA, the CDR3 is TGTGCCAGCAGCTGGGGGCCGAACACTGAAGCTTTCTTT. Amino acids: CASSWGPNTEAFF. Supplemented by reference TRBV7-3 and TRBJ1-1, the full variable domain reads GAGVSQTPSNKVTEKGKYVELRCDPISGHTALYWYRQSLGQGPEFLIYFQGTGAADDSGLPNDRFFAVRPEGSVSTLKIQRTERGDSAVYLCASSWGPNTEAFFGQGTRLTVV.

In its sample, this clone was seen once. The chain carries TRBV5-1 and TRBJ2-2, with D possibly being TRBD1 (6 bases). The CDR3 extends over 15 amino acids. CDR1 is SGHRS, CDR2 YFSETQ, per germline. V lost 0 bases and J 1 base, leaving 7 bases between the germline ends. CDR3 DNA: TGCGCCAGCAGCTTGGACAGGGTGAACACCGGGGAGCTGTTTTTT. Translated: CASSLDRVNTGELFF. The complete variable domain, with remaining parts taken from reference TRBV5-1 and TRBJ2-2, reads KAGVTQTPRYLIKTRGQQVTLSCSPISGHRSVSWYQQTPGQGLQFLFEYFSETQRNKGNFPGRFSGRQFSNSRSEMNVSTLELGDSALYLCASSLDRVNTGELFFGEGSRLTVL.

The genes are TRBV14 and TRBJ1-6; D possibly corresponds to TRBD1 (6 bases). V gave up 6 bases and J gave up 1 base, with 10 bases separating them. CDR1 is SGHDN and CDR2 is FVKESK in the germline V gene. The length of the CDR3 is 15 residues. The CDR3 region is CASSNRESYNSPLHF. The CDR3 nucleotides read TGTGCCAGCAGTAACAGGGAGTCCTATAATTCACCCCTCCACTTT.

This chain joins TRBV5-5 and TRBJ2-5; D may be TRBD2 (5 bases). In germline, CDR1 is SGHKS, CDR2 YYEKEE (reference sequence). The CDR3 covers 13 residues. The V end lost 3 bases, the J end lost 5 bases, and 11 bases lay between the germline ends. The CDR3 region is CASSSLVWETQYF. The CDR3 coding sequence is TGTGCCAGCAGCTCACTAGTATGGGAGACCCAGTACTTC.

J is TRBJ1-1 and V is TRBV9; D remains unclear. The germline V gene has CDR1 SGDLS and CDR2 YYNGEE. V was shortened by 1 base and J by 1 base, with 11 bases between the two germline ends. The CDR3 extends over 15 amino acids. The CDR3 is CASSVTYYGNTEAFF. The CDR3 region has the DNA TGTGCCAGCAGCGTAACCTACTATGGGAACACTGAAGCTTTCTTT.

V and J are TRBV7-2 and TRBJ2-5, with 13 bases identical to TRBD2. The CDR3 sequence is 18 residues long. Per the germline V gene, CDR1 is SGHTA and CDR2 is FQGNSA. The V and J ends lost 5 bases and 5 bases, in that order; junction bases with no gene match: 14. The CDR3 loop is CASSRTSGGAGLEETQYF. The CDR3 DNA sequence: TGTGCCAGCAGCAGGACTAGCGGGGGAGCGGGGCTGGAGGAGACCCAGTACTTC.

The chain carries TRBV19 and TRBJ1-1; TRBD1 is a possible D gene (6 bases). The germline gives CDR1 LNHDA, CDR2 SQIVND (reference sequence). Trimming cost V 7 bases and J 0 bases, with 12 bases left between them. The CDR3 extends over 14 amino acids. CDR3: CASNPGHLNTEAFF. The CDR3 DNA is TGTGCCAGTAATCCGGGACACTTGAACACTGAAGCTTTCTTT.

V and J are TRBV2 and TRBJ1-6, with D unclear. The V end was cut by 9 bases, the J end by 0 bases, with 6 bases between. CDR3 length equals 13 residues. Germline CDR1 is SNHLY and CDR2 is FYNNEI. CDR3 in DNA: TGTGCCAGGAGGAGCTCCTATAATTCACCCCTCCACTTT. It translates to CARRSSYNSPLHF.

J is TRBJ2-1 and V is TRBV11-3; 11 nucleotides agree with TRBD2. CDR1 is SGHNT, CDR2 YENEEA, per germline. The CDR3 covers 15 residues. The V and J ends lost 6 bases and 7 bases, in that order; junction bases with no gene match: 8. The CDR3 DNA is TGTGCCAGCAGGTCAATAGCGGGGGGGCGAAATGAGCAGTTCTTC. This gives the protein CASRSIAGGRNEQFF. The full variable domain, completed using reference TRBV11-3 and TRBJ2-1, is EAGVVQSPRYKIIEKKQPVAFWCNPISGHNTLYWYLQNLGQGPELLIRYENEEAVDDSQLPKDRFSAERLKGVDSTLKIQPAELGDSAVYLCASRSIAGGRNEQFFGPGTRLTVL.

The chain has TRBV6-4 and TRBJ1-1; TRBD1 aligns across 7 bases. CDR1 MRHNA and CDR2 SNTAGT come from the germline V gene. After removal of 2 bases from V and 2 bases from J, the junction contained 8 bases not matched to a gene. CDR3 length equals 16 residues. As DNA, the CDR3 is TGTGCCAGCAGTGACCCCCCGGACAGGCCTAACACTGAAGCTTTCTTT. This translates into CASSDPPDRPNTEAFF.

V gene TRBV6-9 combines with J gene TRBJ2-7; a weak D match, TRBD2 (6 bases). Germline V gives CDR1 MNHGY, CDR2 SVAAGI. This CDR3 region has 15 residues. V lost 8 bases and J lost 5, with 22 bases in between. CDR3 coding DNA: TGTGCCAGCGGAGGCGCGTTCGGGGGTTCGAACGAGCAGTACGTC. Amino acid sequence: CASGGAFGGSNEQYV.

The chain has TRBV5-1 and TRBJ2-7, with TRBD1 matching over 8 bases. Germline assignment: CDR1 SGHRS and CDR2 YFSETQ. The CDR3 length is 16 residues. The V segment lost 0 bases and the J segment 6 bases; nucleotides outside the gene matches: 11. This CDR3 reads CASSLGRFGTGSEQYV. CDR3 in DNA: TGCGCCAGCAGCTTGGGCCGTTTTGGGACAGGAAGCGAGCAGTACGTC.

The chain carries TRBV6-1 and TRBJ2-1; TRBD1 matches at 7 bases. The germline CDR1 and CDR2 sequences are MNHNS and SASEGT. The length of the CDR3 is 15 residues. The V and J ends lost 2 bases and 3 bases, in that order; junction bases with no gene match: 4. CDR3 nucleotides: TGTGCCAGCAGTGAACCGGGACAGAACTACAATGAGCAGTTCTTC. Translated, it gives CASSEPGQNYNEQFF.